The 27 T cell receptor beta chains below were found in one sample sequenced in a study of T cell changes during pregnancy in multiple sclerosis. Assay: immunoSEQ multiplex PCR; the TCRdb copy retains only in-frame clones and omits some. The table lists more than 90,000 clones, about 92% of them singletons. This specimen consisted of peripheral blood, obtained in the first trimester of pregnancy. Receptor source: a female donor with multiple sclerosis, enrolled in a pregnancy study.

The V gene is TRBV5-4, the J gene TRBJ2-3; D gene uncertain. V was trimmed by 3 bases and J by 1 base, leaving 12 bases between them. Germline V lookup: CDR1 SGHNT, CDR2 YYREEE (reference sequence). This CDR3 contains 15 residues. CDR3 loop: CASSYPGGGTDTQYF. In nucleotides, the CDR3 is TGTGCCAGCAGCTACCCGGGTGGCGGCACAGATACGCAGTATTTT.

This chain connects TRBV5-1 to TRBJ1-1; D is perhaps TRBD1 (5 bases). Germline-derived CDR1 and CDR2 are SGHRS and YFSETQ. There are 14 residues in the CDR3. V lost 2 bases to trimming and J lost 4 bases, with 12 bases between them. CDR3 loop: CASSFGGGSTEAFF. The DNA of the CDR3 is TGCGCCAGCAGCTTCGGGGGAGGGAGCACTGAAGCTTTCTTT.

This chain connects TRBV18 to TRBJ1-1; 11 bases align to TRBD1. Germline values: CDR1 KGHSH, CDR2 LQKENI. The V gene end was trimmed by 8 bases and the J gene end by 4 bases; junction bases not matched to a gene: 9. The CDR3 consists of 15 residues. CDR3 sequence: CASTLTGTGGTEAFF. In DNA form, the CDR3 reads TGTGCCAGCACTCTAACCGGGACAGGGGGCACTGAAGCTTTCTTT.

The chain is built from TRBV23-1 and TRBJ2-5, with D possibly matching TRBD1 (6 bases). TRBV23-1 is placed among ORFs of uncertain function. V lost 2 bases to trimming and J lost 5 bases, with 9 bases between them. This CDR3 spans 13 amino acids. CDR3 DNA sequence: TGCGCCAGCAGTCAACAGGGGCGGGAGACCCAGTACTTC. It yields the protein CASSQQGRETQYF.

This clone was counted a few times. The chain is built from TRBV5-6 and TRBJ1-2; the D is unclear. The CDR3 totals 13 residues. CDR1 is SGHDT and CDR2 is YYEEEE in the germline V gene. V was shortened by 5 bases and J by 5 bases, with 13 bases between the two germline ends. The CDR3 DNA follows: TGTGCCAGCAGTTCTGAACCGACTTATGGCTACACCTTC. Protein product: CASSSEPTYGYTF.

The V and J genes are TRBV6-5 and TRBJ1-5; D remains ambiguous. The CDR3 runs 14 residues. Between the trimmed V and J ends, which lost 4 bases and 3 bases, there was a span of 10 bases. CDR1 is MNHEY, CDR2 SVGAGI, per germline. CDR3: CASSFYRSNQPQHF. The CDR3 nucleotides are TGTGCCAGCAGTTTTTATCGGTCCAATCAGCCCCAGCATTTT.

The CDR3 region has the DNA TGTGCCAGCAGTGAAAGGGGGTGGGGGACAAACACAGATACGCAGTATTTT. Protein: CASSERGWGTNTDTQYF. The chain recombines TRBV6-1 with TRBJ2-3; possible D gene TRBD1, 6 bases. The V gene lost 2 bases and the J gene lost 2 bases, with 17 bases spanning the gap. Germline V CDR1 and CDR2: MNHNS, SASEGT. The CDR3 is 17 amino acids.

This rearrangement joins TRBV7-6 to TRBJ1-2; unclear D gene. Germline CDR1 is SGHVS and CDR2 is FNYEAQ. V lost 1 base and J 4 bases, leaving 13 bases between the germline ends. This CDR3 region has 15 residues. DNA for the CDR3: TGTGCCAGCAGCTTAGACCTGACCGGAGGCTATGGCTACACCTTC. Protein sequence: CASSLDLTGGYGYTF. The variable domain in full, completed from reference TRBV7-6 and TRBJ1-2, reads GAGVSQSPRYKVTKRGQDVALRCDPISGHVSLYWYRQALGQGPEFLTYFNYEAQQDKSGLPNDRFSAERPEGSISTLTIQRTEQRDSAMYRCASSLDLTGGYGYTFGSGTRLTVV.

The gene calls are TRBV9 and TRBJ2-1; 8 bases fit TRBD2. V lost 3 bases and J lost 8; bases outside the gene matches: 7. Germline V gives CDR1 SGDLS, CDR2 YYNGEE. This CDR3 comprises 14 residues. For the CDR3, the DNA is TGTGCCAGCAGCGCCGAAGCGGGAGTCGATGAGCAGTTCTTC. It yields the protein CASSAEAGVDEQFF.

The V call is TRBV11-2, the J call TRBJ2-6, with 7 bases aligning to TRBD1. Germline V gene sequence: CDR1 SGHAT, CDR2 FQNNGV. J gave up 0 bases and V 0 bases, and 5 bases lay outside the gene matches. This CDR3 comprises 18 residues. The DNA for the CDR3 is TGTGCCAGCAGCTTAGAGGGCAGGGGGTACTCTGGGGCCAACGTCCTGACTTTC. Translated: CASSLEGRGYSGANVLTF. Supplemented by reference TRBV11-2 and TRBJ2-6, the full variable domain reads EAGVAQSPRYKIIEKRQSVAFWCNPISGHATLYWYQQILGQGPKLLIQFQNNGVVDDSQLPKDRFSAERLKGVDSTLKIQPAKLEDSAVYLCASSLEGRGYSGANVLTFGAGSRLTVL.

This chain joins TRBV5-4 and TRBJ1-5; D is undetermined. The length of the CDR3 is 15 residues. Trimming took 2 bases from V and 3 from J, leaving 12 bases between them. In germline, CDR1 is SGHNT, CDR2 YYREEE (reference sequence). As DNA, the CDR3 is TGTGCCAGCAGCTTAGGAGGAGACTTCAATCAGCCCCAGCATTTT. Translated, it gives CASSLGGDFNQPQHF.

CDR3 nucleotide sequence: TGTGCCAGCAGCCAAGGACTAGCGGAAATCAACACAGATACGCAGTATTTT. It codes for CASSQGLAEINTDTQYF. The chain employs TRBV5-8 and TRBJ2-3; TRBD2 matches 10 bases. With V trimmed by 4 bases and J by 2 bases, 10 bases remained unmatched. The V gene's germline CDR1 is SGHTS and CDR2 YDEGEE. The CDR3 totals 17 residues. The full variable domain, in which reference TRBV5-8 and TRBJ2-3 provide the parts outside the CDR3, is EAGVTQSPTHLIKTRGQQATLRCSPISGHTSVYWYQQALGLGLQFLLWYDEGEERNRGNFPPRFSGRQFPNYSSELNVNALELEDSALYLCASSQGLAEINTDTQYFGPGTRLTVL.

CDR3 protein: CASSPRLSGRAYEQYF. The CDR3 DNA reads as TGTGCCAGCTCACCACGGTTGAGCGGGAGGGCCTACGAGCAGTACTTC. The gene calls are TRBV18 and TRBJ2-7; 10 positions match TRBD2. The CDR3 has 16 residues. Germline assignment: CDR1 KGHSH and CDR2 LQKENI. The trim removed 1 base at V and 2 bases at J, leaving 5 bases unmatched.

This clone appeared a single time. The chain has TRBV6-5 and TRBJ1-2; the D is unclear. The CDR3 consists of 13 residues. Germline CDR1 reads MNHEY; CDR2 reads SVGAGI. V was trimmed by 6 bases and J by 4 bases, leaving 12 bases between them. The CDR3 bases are TGTGCCAGCAGGCCTCAGGTGTTCTATGGCTACACCTTC. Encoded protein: CASRPQVFYGYTF.

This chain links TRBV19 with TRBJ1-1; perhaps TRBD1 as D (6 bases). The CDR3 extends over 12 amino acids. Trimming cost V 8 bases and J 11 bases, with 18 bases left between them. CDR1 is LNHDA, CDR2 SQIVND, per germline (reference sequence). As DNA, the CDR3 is TGTGCCAGTTCAACAGGGTTCATGGATGCTTTCTTT. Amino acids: CASSTGFMDAFF.

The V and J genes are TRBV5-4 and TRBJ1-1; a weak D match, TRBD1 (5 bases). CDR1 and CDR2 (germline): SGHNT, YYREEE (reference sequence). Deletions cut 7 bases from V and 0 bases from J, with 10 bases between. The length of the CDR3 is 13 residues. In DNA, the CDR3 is TGTGCCAGCGGATCAGGGTTGAACACTGAAGCTTTCTTT. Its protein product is CASGSGLNTEAFF.

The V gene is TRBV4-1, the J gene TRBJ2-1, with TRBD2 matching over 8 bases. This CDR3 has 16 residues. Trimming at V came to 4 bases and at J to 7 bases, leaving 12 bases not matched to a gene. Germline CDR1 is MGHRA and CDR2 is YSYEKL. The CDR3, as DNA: TGCGCCAGCAGCCTCCCGGGACTAGTAATAGAAAATGAGCAGTTCTTC. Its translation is CASSLPGLVIENEQFF.

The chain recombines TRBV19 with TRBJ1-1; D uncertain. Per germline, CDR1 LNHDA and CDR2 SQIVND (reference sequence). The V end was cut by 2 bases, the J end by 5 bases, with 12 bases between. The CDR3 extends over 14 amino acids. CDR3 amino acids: CASSISPRTTEAFF. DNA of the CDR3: TGTGCCAGTAGTATAAGCCCTAGAACAACTGAAGCTTTCTTT.

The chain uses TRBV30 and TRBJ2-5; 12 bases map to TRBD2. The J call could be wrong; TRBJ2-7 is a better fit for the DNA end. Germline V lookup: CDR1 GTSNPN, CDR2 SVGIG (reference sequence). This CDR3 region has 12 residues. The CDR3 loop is CAFRLAGAEQYF. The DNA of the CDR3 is TGTGCCTTTAGACTAGCGGGAGCCGAGCAGTACTTC.

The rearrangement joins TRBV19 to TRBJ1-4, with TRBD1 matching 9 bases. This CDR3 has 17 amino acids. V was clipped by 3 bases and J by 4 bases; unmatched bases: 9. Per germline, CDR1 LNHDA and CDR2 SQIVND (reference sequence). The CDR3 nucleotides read TGTGCCAGTAGTATGGGGACAGGGATCTTTCTTAATGAAAAACTGTTTTTT. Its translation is CASSMGTGIFLNEKLFF.

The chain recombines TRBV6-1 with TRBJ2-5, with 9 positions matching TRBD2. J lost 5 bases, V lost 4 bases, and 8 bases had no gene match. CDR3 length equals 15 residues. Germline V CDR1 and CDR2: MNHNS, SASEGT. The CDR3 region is CASSVGTSLGETQYF. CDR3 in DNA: TGTGCCAGCAGTGTTGGGACTAGCCTTGGCGAGACCCAGTACTTC.

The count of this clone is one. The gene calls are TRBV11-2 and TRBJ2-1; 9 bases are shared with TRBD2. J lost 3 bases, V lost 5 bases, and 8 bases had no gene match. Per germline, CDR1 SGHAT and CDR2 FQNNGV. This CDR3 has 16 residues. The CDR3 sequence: CASSRLSGSDYNEQFF. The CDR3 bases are TGTGCCAGCAGCCGACTTAGCGGGAGTGACTACAATGAGCAGTTCTTC.

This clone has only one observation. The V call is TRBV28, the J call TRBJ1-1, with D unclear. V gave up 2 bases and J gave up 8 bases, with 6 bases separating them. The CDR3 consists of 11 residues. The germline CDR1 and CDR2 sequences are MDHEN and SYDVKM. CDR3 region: CASSLEGEAFF. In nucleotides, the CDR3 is TGTGCCAGCAGTTTAGAGGGAGAAGCTTTCTTT. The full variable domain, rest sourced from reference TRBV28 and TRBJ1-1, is DVKVTQSSRYLVKRTGEKVFLECVQDMDHENMFWYRQDPGLGLRLIYFSYDVKMKEKGDIPEGYSVSREKKERFSLILESASTNQTSMYLCASSLEGEAFFGQGTRLTVV.

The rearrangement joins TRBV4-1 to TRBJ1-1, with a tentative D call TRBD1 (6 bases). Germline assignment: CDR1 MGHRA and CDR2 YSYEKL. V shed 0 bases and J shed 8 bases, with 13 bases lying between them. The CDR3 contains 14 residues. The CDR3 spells CASSQEPRGSEAFF. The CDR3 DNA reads TGCGCCAGCAGCCAAGAGCCCAGGGGCTCCGAAGCTTTCTTT.

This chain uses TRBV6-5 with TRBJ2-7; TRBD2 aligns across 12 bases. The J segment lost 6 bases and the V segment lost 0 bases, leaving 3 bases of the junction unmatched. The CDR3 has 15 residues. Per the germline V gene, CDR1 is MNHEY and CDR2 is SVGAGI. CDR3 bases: TGTGCCAGCAGTTACTCCAGACTAGCGGGAGTCGAGCAGTACTTC. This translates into CASSYSRLAGVEQYF.

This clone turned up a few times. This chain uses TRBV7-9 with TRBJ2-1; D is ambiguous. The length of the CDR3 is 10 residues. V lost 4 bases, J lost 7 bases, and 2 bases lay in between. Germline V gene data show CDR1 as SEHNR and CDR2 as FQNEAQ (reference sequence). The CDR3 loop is CASSSNEQFF. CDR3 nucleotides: TGTGCCAGCAGCTCGAATGAGCAGTTCTTC.

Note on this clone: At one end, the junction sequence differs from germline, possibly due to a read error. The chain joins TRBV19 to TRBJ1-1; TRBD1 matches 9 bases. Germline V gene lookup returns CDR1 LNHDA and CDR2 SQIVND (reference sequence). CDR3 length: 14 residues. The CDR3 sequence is CASSMGGQGTDAFF. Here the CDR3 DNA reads TGTGCCAGTAGTATGGGAGGACAGGGGACTGACGCTTTCTTT.